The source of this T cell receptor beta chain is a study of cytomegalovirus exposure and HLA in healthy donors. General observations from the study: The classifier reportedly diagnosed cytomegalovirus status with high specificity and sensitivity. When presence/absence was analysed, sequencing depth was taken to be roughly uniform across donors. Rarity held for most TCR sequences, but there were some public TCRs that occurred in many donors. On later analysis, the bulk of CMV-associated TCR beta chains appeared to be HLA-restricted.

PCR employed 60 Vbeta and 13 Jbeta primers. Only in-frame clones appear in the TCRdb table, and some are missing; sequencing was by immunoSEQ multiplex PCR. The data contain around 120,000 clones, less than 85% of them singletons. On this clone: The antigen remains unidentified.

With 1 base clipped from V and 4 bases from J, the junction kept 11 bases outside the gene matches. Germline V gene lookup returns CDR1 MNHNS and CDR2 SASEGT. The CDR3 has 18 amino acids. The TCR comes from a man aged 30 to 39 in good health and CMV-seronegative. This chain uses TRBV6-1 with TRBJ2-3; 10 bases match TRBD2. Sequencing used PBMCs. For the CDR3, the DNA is TGTGCCAGCAGTGAAGGGGCGTGGGTAGCGGGAGGAGCAGATACGCAGTATTTT. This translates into CASSEGAWVAGGADTQYF.